This TCR beta chain appears in the sequencing data of a study of CD8 T cells in ankylosing spondylitis. As for this clonotype: Its antigen remains unknown.

Losses at the gene ends were 5 bases for V and 2 bases for J; bases not matched to a gene: 19. Germline V gives CDR1 MDHEN, CDR2 SYDVKM. There are 21 residues in the CDR3. TCRdb ran MiXCR on the 5' RACE reads and lists one entry per CDR3 protein. The sample carries approximately 440,000 distinct CDR3 sequences, roughly a sixth recorded once. Study-wide points: Under 10 highly homologous variants formed a TCR beta motif that appeared characteristic of ankylosing spondylitis blood.

The V and J genes are TRBV28 and TRBJ2-1; 12 bases fit TRBD1. This TCR was recovered from a male donor with ankylosing spondylitis. The sample taken for sequencing was blood, either unsorted or a sorted T cell fraction (not recorded which). This CDR3 reads CASSAPRDRGLASGAYNEQFF. CDR3 nucleotide sequence: TGTGCCAGCAGTGCCCCCCGGGACAGGGGGCTGGCTAGCGGCGCCTACAATGAGCAGTTCTTC.